A single sample is the source of the 20 T cell receptor beta chains below, sequenced in a study of T cell responses to AZD1222 COVID-19 vaccine. The repertoire was sequenced with immunoSEQ multiplex PCR; TCRdb's copy has only in-frame clones and lacks some. The sample has 100,000 to 120,000 clones; about 87% are singletons. The sample in question was peripheral blood, obtained 28 days after the second AZD1222 dose. All receptors derive from an adult who received the AZD1222 COVID-19 vaccine.

The chain links TRBV3-1 (or the pseudogene TRBV3-2) to TRBJ2-1; possible D gene TRBD1, 5 bases. V was trimmed by 2 bases and J by 7 bases, leaving 9 bases between them. The V gene's germline CDR1 is LGHDT and CDR2 YNNKEL (reference sequence). The CDR3 length is 13 residues. The CDR3 DNA follows: TGTGCCAGCAGCCAAACAGGAGTGAATGAGCAGTTCTTC. Its protein product is CASSQTGVNEQFF.

This clone is a singleton in its sample. The V call is TRBV5-1, the J call TRBJ2-7; the match to TRBD1 covers 8 bases. CDR1 is SGHRS, CDR2 YFSETQ, per germline. The CDR3 length is 14 residues. V lost 4 bases and J lost 7; bases outside the gene matches: 10. CDR3 coding DNA: TGCGCCAGCAGCCCACAGGGGGACTTTTTGGAGCAGTACTTC. It codes for CASSPQGDFLEQYF. The entire variable domain, with the rest obtained from reference TRBV5-1 and TRBJ2-7, is as follows: KAGVTQTPRYLIKTRGQQVTLSCSPISGHRSVSWYQQTPGQGLQFLFEYFSETQRNKGNFPGRFSGRQFSNSRSEMNVSTLELGDSALYLCASSPQGDFLEQYFGPGTRLTVT.

The chain recombines TRBV6-2 or TRBV6-3 with TRBJ2-7; unclear D gene. This CDR3 spans 13 amino acids. Germline V lookup: CDR1 MNHEY, CDR2 SVGEGT. Trimming stripped 2 bases from V and 7 bases from J, with 12 bases between. The CDR3 is CASSYPGPREQYF. CDR3 nucleotides: TGTGCCAGCAGTTACCCCGGACCGCGGGAGCAGTACTTC.

The chain recombines TRBV3-1 (or the pseudogene TRBV3-2) with TRBJ1-1; D not certain. The CDR3 is 11 amino acids. The germline V gene encodes CDR1 LGHDT and CDR2 YNNKEL (reference sequence). V lost 7 bases and J 1 base, leaving 4 bases between the germline ends. The CDR3 DNA follows: TGTGCCAGCACCAGGAACACTGAAGCTTTCTTT. Its protein is CASTRNTEAFF.

This clone occurred once. V is TRBV19 and J is TRBJ1-6; 9 bases are shared with TRBD1. V shed 10 bases, J shed 0 bases, and the junction held 10 bases outside the gene matches. The CDR3 is 17 amino acids. The V gene's germline CDR1 is LNHDA and CDR2 SQIVND (reference sequence). CDR3 nucleotide sequence: TGTGCCACCCAGGGACAGGGCAGTAGCTCCTATAATTCACCCCTCCACTTT. It codes for CATQGQGSSSYNSPLHF.

The chain joins TRBV3-1 (or the pseudogene TRBV3-2) to TRBJ1-4; 7 nucleotides align to TRBD1. Germline V CDR1 and CDR2: LGHDT, YNNKEL (reference sequence). V lost 5 bases and J lost 0; bases outside the gene matches: 9. CDR3 size: 17 residues. The DNA for the CDR3 is TGTGCCAGCAGCAACCGACAGGGCGGAGCAACTAATGAAAAACTGTTTTTT. Encoded protein: CASSNRQGGATNEKLFF.

This clone came up once. The genes are TRBV7-9 and TRBJ2-3; D uncertain. V dropped 7 bases and J dropped 4 bases, with 12 bases sitting between them. This CDR3 is 13 amino acids long. Germline V lookup: CDR1 SEHNR, CDR2 FQNEAQ (reference sequence). The CDR3 is CASTTMGPDTQYF. Here the CDR3 DNA reads TGTGCCAGCACCACGATGGGCCCAGATACGCAGTATTTT.

As regards this clone: An end of the junction differs from the germline gene, which may be a read error. The DNA of the CDR3 is TGTGCCTGCAGGGCGGTAGCGGGGACCGGGGAGCTGTTTTTT. Protein: CACRAVAGTGELFF. The J gene is TRBJ2-2, the V gene TRBV6-5, with TRBD2 matching over 8 bases. CDR1 MNHEY and CDR2 SVGAGI come from the germline V gene. The CDR3 extends over 14 amino acids.

The chain couples TRBV5-4 to TRBJ1-3, with a tentative D call TRBD1 (6 bases). The germline V gene has CDR1 SGHNT and CDR2 YYREEE (reference sequence). This CDR3 spans 18 amino acids. The germline V and J ends were trimmed by 0 bases and 0 bases, with 16 bases remaining between them. Here the CDR3 DNA reads TGTGCCAGCAGCTTGGGTATGTTACAGGGCCACTCTGGAAACACCATATATTTT. Its protein product is CASSLGMLQGHSGNTIYF.

The chain carries TRBV5-5 and TRBJ1-2; 9 bases align to TRBD1. The CDR3 contains 14 residues. V shed 4 bases, J shed 2 bases, and the junction held 3 bases outside the gene matches. In germline, CDR1 is SGHKS, CDR2 YYEKEE (reference sequence). CDR3 sequence reads: CASSPGTGNYGYTF. The CDR3 DNA reads TGTGCCAGCAGCCCGGGGACAGGGAACTATGGCTACACCTTC.

This clone has a handful of counts. This CDR3 is also generated by other DNA sequences in the sample. V usage is TRBV11-3 and J usage is TRBJ2-1; 8 positions match TRBD2. Trimming took 4 bases from V and 2 from J; bases not matched to a gene: 1. This CDR3 has 14 amino acids. Germline values: CDR1 SGHNT, CDR2 YENEEA. The DNA for the CDR3 is TGTGCCAGCAGCTCGGGACTAGCCTACAATGAGCAGTTCTTC. Its translation is CASSSGLAYNEQFF.

V is TRBV19 and J is TRBJ1-2; 7 bases match TRBD1. From germline, CDR1 is LNHDA and CDR2 SQIVND (reference sequence). V was clipped by 6 bases and J by 8 bases; unmatched bases: 21. The CDR3 is 17 residues long. The CDR3 DNA follows: TGTGCCAGTAGAAGTTTCGGACAGGAAATCTACTATGGGGGCTACACCTTC. Translated: CASRSFGQEIYYGGYTF.

This chain uses TRBV29-1 with TRBJ2-3; no definite D call. The ends were cut back, 7 bases at V and 1 base at J, with 9 bases in the middle. The CDR3 is 12 amino acids. The germline V gene encodes CDR1 SQVTM and CDR2 ANQGSEA. CDR3 sequence: CSEQPGTDTQYF. The CDR3 coding sequence is TGCAGCGAACAACCTGGCACAGATACGCAGTATTTT.

The chain employs TRBV10-2 and TRBJ2-1, with TRBD1 matching 7 bases. Trimming cost V 7 bases and J 4 bases; bases outside gene matches: 7. Germline loops: CDR1 WSHSY, CDR2 SAAADI. This CDR3 is 14 amino acids long. The CDR3 sequence: CASTESTGYNEQFF. The DNA of the CDR3 is TGCGCCAGCACCGAATCGACAGGGTACAATGAGCAGTTCTTC.

This chain uses TRBV5-4 with TRBJ2-1; TRBD2 might be the D (6 bases). CDR1 is SGHNT and CDR2 is YYREEE in the germline V gene (reference sequence). The CDR3 runs to 14 residues. Trimming stripped 0 bases from V and 9 bases from J, with 13 bases between. The CDR3 DNA is TGTGCCAGCAGCTTGGGGTTGGAGGGAGGTGAGCAGTTCTTC. Its translation: CASSLGLEGGEQFF.

This rearrangement joins TRBV24-1 to TRBJ2-5; the D gene could be TRBD1 or TRBD2 (5 bases each). Germline V gene lookup returns CDR1 KGHDR and CDR2 SFDVKD. The CDR3 is 14 amino acids. With 4 bases removed from V and 1 base from J, the gap between germline ends came to 9 bases. The CDR3 protein is CATSDAGTQETQYF. Written as DNA, the CDR3 is TGTGCCACCAGTGACGCCGGGACCCAAGAGACCCAGTACTTC.

This rearrangement joins TRBV6-2 or TRBV6-3 to TRBJ1-2; D not certain. The V gene's germline CDR1 is MNHEY and CDR2 SVGEGT. The CDR3 consists of 14 residues. V gave up 0 bases and J gave up 6 bases, with 11 bases separating them. This chain's CDR3 is CASSYSTQKNGYTF. The CDR3 DNA follows: TGTGCCAGCAGTTACTCGACACAGAAGAATGGCTACACCTTC.

The chain joins TRBV19 to TRBJ2-6; TRBD1 agrees at 7 bases. CDR1 is LNHDA, CDR2 SQIVND, per germline (reference sequence). The CDR3 runs 19 residues. Trimming removed 6 bases from V and 2 bases from J; junction bases left unmatched: 16. DNA for the CDR3: TGTGCCAGTAGCTCCTACGTACAGGGGATTTTAACTGGGGCCAACGTCCTGACTTTC. It is translated as CASSSYVQGILTGANVLTF. Full variable domain (rest looked up from reference TRBV19 and TRBJ2-6): DGGITQSPKYLFRKEGQNVTLSCEQNLNHDAMYWYRQDPGQGLRLIYYSQIVNDFQKGDIAEGYSVSREKKESFPLTVTSAQKNPTAFYLCASSSYVQGILTGANVLTFGAGSRLTVL.

V usage is TRBV6-4 and J usage is TRBJ1-1; D unclear. CDR3 length equals 13 residues. CDR1 is MRHNA and CDR2 is SNTAGT in the germline V gene. V lost 3 bases and J lost 4, with 9 bases in between. The CDR3 DNA sequence: TGTGCCAGCAGTGAGAGGATGGCCACTGAAGCTTTCTTT. Its protein is CASSERMATEAFF.

The chain couples TRBV5-1 to TRBJ1-4; TRBD1 matches 10 bases. The CDR3 consists of 16 residues. Looked up from germline, CDR1 is SGHRS and CDR2 is YFSETQ. The V segment lost 4 bases and the J segment 3 bases; nucleotides outside the gene matches: 6. CDR3 nucleotides: TGCGCCAGCAGCGTGCGACAGGGGGCAGCTAATGAAAAACTGTTTTTT. Encoded protein: CASSVRQGAANEKLFF.